The 14 T cell receptor beta chains reported below all come from one sample, sequenced in a study of a mutant IDH1 vaccine in newly diagnosed glioma. As to time point: week 35, safety follow-up. In the vaccine, a single dose held 300 ug of the mutant IDH1 20-mer peptide, along with topical imiquimod. The antigens for these receptors are not known. The protocol was immunoSEQ multiplex PCR, while the TCRdb copy is restricted to in-frame clones and leaves out a portion. Among roughly 52,000 clones listed, roughly 80% were seen once. Sequences were derived from PBMCs, sampled from a glioma patient whose treatment included an IDH1 peptide vaccine. These receptors all stem from a woman under 30 with glioma.

The chain employs TRBV27 and TRBJ1-2; D perhaps matches TRBD1 (5 bases). V gave up 6 bases and J gave up 4 bases, with 15 bases separating them. The CDR3 consists of 14 residues. CDR1 is MNHEY and CDR2 is SMNVEV in the germline V gene (reference sequence). The chain's CDR3 is CASRGRGGGYGYTF. The CDR3 coding sequence is TGTGCCAGCAGGGGGCGGGGAGGTGGCTATGGCTACACCTTC.

This clone was found once. The chain has TRBV11-2 and TRBJ1-2, with D unresolved. The CDR3 runs to 16 residues. Germline V gene sequence: CDR1 SGHAT, CDR2 FQNNGV. Trimming cost V 1 base and J 7 bases, with 19 bases left between them. The CDR3 bases are TGTGCCAGCAGCTTAGTCGGGTTAGCCTCCGGCTCTGGCTACACCTTC. This encodes CASSLVGLASGSGYTF.

This chain uses TRBV7-9 with TRBJ2-5; unclear D gene. The V end lost 5 bases, the J end lost 5 bases, and 15 bases lay between the germline ends. The germline V gene has CDR1 SEHNR and CDR2 FQNEAQ (reference sequence). The CDR3 has 14 amino acids. Written as DNA, the CDR3 is TGTGCCAGCAGCCCCGATTTAGGCGCGGAGACCCAGTACTTC. It codes for CASSPDLGAETQYF.

The CDR3, as DNA: TGCAGCGTTGAAGAAGCAGGCCCCTACGAGCAGTACTTC. It specifies CSVEEAGPYEQYF. This chain uses TRBV29-1 with TRBJ2-7; D unresolved. CDR1 SQVTM and CDR2 ANQGSEA come from the germline V gene. V was pared by 0 bases and J by 2 bases, with 8 bases between. This CDR3 is built from 13 residues.

The gene calls are TRBV30 and TRBJ2-3, with a possible D match to TRBD1 (6 bases). V was shortened by 5 bases and J by 2 bases, with 11 bases between the two germline ends. This CDR3 is built from 13 residues. CDR1 is GTSNPN, CDR2 SVGIG, per germline (reference sequence). CDR3 loop: CAWQGLVTDTQYF. The CDR3 DNA sequence: TGTGCCTGGCAGGGGCTAGTCACAGATACGCAGTATTTT.

The chain recombines TRBV6-6 with TRBJ1-6, with a possible D match to TRBD1 (5 bases). This CDR3 comprises 12 residues. V dropped 8 bases and J dropped 12 bases, with 14 bases sitting between them. Germline CDR1 is MNHNY and CDR2 is SVGAGI (reference sequence). The CDR3 is CASGGAAGPLHF. As DNA, the CDR3 is TGTGCCAGCGGAGGGGCGGCCGGACCCCTCCACTTT.

The chain combines TRBV5-4 with TRBJ2-1; tentative D call: TRBD2 (6 bases). This CDR3 is 16 amino acids long. The germline CDR1 and CDR2 sequences are SGHNT and YYREEE (reference sequence). V lost 4 bases, J lost 8 bases, and 22 bases lay in between. The CDR3 spells CASSRTVRVGEDEQFF. CDR3 nucleotides: TGTGCCAGCAGCAGGACGGTCAGGGTTGGGGAGGATGAGCAGTTCTTC.

The J gene is TRBJ2-3, the V gene TRBV29-1, with a weak D call TRBD1 (6 bases). V shed 6 bases and J shed 6 bases, with 22 bases lying between them. The germline V gene has CDR1 SQVTM and CDR2 ANQGSEA. The CDR3 has 15 residues. Here the CDR3 reads CSVGIGQSSQDTQYF. The CDR3 nucleotides read TGCAGCGTGGGGATCGGACAGAGCTCTCAGGATACGCAGTATTTT.

This rearrangement joins TRBV14 to TRBJ1-2; 9 nucleotides agree with TRBD1. Germline CDR1 SGHDN, CDR2 FVKESK. Trimming took 4 bases from V and 8 from J; bases not matched to a gene: 11. The CDR3 has 15 amino acids. As DNA, the CDR3 is TGTGCCAGCAGCCTACAGGGGGCTACTTTCGGGGGCTACACCTTC. It is translated as CASSLQGATFGGYTF.

This clone was recorded a few times. The chain joins TRBV29-1 to TRBJ1-5; D is ambiguous. The V end was cut by 7 bases, the J end by 1 base, with 14 bases between. Germline V lookup: CDR1 SQVTM, CDR2 ANQGSEA. The CDR3 loop spans 14 amino acids. Here the CDR3 DNA reads TGCAGCGACCATGTCCAAAACAGCAATCAGCCCCAGCATTTT. Translating it yields CSDHVQNSNQPQHF. The full variable domain, rest sourced from reference TRBV29-1 and TRBJ1-5, is SAVISQKPSRDICQRGTSLTIQCQVDSQVTMMFWYRQQPGQSLTLIATANQGSEATYESGFVIDKFPISRPNLTFSTLTVSNMSPEDSSIYLCSDHVQNSNQPQHFGDGTRLSIL.

The chain combines TRBV18 with TRBJ2-7; TRBD2 is a possible D gene (7 bases). The length of the CDR3 is 15 residues. The V gene lost 1 base and the J gene lost 3 bases, with 13 bases spanning the gap. Germline V gene sequence: CDR1 KGHSH, CDR2 LQKENI. CDR3 in DNA: TGTGCCAGCTCACCACTAGGCGGGGGCGACTACGAGCAGTACTTC. This codes for CASSPLGGGDYEQYF. The entire variable domain, with the rest obtained from reference TRBV18 and TRBJ2-7, is as follows: NAGVMQNPRHLVRRRGQEARLRCSPMKGHSHVYWYRQLPEEGLKFMVYLQKENIIDESGMPKERFSAEFPKEGPSILRIQQVVRGDSAAYFCASSPLGGGDYEQYFGPGTRLTVT.

The V call is TRBV27, the J call TRBJ1-1, with D unclear. The CDR3 extends over 14 amino acids. The V gene lost 5 bases and the J gene lost 5 bases, with 15 bases spanning the gap. Germline V gives CDR1 MNHEY, CDR2 SMNVEV (reference sequence). Here the CDR3 reads CASSTTPGGTEAFF. CDR3 coding DNA: TGTGCCAGCAGTACAACCCCTGGAGGGACTGAAGCTTTCTTT.

The chain couples TRBV19 to TRBJ2-1; the D gene is possibly TRBD2 (5 bases). The V and J ends lost 1 base and 9 bases respectively, with 7 bases between them. CDR3 size: 12 residues. Germline CDR1 and CDR2: LNHDA and SQIVND (reference sequence). CDR3 sequence (DNA): TGTGCCAGTAGTATAGGTAGCGTTGAGCAGTTCTTC. Residues: CASSIGSVEQFF.

This clone was seen just once. V is TRBV4-3 and J is TRBJ1-2, with D unclear. This CDR3 has 16 amino acids. Looked up from germline, CDR1 is LGHNA and CDR2 is YSLEER. The V gene lost 1 base and the J gene lost 4 bases, with 16 bases spanning the gap. For the CDR3, the DNA is TGCGCCAGCAGCCAAGGAAACGGGCGGGGAGGCTATGGCTACACCTTC. Translated, it gives CASSQGNGRGGYGYTF.